What follows describes a single TCR beta chain. The antigen remains unidentified. The repertoire was sequenced with immunoSEQ multiplex PCR; TCRdb's copy has only in-frame clones and lacks some. Of 150,000 or so clones in the sample, 80% to 90% were seen once. The data stem from a study of T cell responses to AZD1222 COVID-19 vaccine. Study-wide background: Second-dose timings of about 4 or about 12 weeks were pooled. Study outcomes and limitations: Spike-specific TCR breadth and depth grew following two AZD1222 doses. The study found vaccine-associated CD4 TCRs spanning spike, dominant at 160-218 and 743-854.

This receptor was obtained from an adult in good health. Sequencing used peripheral blood, obtained on day 0 of AZD1222 vaccination.

CDR3 nucleotides: TGTGCCAGTGGGGGGACGGGCGATCCGGGACTAGCGGACAATGAGCAGTTCTTC. As protein: CASGGTGDPGLADNEQFF. The chain links TRBV5-4 to TRBJ2-1; TRBD2 matches 11 bases. The CDR3 runs 18 residues. The V gene end was trimmed by 8 bases and the J gene end by 5 bases; junction bases not matched to a gene: 18. Germline V gives CDR1 SGHNT, CDR2 YYREEE (reference sequence).